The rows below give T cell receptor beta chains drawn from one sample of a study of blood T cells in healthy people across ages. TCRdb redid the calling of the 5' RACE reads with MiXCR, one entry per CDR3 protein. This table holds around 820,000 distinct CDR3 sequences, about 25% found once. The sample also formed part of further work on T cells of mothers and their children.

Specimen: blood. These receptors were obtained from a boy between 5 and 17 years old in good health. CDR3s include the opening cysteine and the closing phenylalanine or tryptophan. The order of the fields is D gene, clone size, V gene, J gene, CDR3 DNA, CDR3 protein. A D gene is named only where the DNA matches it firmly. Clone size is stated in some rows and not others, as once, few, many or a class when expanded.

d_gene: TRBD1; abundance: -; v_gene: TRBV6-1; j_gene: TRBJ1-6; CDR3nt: TGTGCCAGCAGTGAAACAGGGGTTAATTCACCCCTCCACTTT; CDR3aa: CASSETGVNSPLHF
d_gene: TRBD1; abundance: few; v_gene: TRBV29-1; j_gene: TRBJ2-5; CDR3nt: TGCAGCGTTGACCTCCGGGGGCGCGACAGGGGGCTGGAGACCCAGTACTTC; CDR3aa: CSVDLRGRDRGLETQYF
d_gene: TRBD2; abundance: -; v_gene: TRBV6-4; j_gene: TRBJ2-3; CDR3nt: TGTGCCAGCAGTATTGAGGCTAGCGGGAGCACAGATACGCAGTATTTT; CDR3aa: CASSIEASGSTDTQYF
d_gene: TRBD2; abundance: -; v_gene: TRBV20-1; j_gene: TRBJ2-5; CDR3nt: TGCAGTGCCCCCACCGGGACTACCCAAGAGACCCAGTACTTC; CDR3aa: CSAPTGTTQETQYF
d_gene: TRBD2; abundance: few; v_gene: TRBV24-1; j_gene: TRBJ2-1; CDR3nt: TGTGCCACCAGTGATTTCCGGACTAGCGGGTCCAATGAGCAGTTCTTC; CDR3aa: CATSDFRTSGSNEQFF
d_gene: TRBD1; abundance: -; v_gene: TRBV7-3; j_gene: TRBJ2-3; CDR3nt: TGTGCCAGCAGCTTAAAAGGACAGGGGAGTACGCAGTATTTT; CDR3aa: CASSLKGQGSTQYF
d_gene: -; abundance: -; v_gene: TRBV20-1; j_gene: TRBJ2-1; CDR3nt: TGCAGTGCTAGAGATGATCCGGTACAGTTCTTC; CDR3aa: CSARDDPVQFF
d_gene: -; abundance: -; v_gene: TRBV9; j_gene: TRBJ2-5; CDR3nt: TGTGCCAGCAGCGTAGCCCCAGACAGGGAGACCCAGTACTTC; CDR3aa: CASSVAPDRETQYF
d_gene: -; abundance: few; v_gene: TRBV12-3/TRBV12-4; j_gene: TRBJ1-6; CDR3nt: TGTGCCAGCAGTTTTCGGTACAAGGACACCCTCCACTTT; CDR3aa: CASSFRYKDTLHF
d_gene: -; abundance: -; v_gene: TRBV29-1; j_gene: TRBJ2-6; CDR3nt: TGCAGCGTTGGTTATGGGGCCAACGTCCTGACTTTC; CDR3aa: CSVGYGANVLTF
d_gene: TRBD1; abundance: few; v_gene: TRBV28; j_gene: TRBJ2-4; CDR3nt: TGTGCCAGCAGTTTAACCGACAGGGTTGCCAAAAACATTCAGTACTTC; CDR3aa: CASSLTDRVAKNIQYF
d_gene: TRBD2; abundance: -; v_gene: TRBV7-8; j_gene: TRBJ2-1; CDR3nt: TGTGCCAGCAGCTTAAAGTCGGCGGGAGGGCCCTACAATGAGCAGTTCTTC; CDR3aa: CASSLKSAGGPYNEQFF
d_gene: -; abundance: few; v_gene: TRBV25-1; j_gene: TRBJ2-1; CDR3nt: TGTGCCAGCAGTGAAGAAGGGGGGGGGTACAATGAGCAGTTCTTC; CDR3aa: CASSEEGGGYNEQFF
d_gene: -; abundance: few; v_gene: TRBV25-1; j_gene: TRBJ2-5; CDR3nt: TGTGCCAGCAGTGAAGGGGCGGGTATCAAAGAGACCCAGTACTTC; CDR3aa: CASSEGAGIKETQYF
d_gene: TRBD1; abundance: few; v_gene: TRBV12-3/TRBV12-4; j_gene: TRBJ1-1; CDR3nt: TGTGCCAGCACCCCGGACAGGGGACGCGGCACTGAAGCTTCCTTT; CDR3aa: CASTPDRGRGTEASF
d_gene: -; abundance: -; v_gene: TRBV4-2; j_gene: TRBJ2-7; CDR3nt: TGTGCCAGCAGCCTTTGGGACGAGCAGTACTTC; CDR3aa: CASSLWDEQYF
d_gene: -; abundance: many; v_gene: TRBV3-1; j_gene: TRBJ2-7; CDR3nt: TGTGCCAGCAGCCAAGAAGGCGCGTTCTCCTACGAGCAGTACTTC; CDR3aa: CASSQEGAFSYEQYF
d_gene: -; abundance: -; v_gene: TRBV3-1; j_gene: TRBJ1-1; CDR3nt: TGTGCCAGCAGCCAAGCGAAGGGCGCTGAAGCTTTCTTT; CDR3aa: CASSQAKGAEAFF
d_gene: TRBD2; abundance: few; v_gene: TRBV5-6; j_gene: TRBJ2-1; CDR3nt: TGTGCCAGCAGACAGACACTAGCGGGGTCTTACAATGAGCAGTTCTTC; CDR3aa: CASRQTLAGSYNEQFF
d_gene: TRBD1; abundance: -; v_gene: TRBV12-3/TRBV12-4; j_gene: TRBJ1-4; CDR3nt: TGTGCCAGCAGACTCATGACAGGGGGAAATGAAAAACTGTTTTTT; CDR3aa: CASRLMTGGNEKLFF
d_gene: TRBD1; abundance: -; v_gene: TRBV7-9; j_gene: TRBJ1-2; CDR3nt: TGTGCCAGCACCAGGGACAGGAGAGCGGATGGCTACACCTTC; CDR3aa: CASTRDRRADGYTF
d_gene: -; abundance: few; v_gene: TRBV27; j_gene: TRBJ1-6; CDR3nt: TGTGCCAGCAGTTTAATTGCTCCCCTAGATAATTCACCCCTCCACTTT; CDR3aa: CASSLIAPLDNSPLHF
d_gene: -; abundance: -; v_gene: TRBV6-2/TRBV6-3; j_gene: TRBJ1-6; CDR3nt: TGTGCCAGCAGGGACAGATCCAATTCACCCCTCCACTTT; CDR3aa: CASRDRSNSPLHF
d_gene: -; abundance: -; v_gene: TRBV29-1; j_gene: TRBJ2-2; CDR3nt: TGCAGCGTTGAAGATCAGGCTCCCACCGGGGAGCTGTTTTTT; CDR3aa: CSVEDQAPTGELFF
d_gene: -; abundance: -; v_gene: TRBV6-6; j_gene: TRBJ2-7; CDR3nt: TGTGCCAGCGCTTGGGCCGACGAGCAGTACTTC; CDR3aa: CASAWADEQYF
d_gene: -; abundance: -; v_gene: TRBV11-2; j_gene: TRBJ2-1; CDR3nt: TGTGCCACAGCTGGAGAAGACAGGGAGGCTCACAATGAGCAGTTCTTC; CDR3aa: CATAGEDREAHNEQFF
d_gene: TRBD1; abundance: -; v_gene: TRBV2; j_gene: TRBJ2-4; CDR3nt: TGTGCCAGCGGGGAGTGGGACAGGGGGCTGGAAAACATTCAGTACTTC; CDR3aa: CASGEWDRGLENIQYF
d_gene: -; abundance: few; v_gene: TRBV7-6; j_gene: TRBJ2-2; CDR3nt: TGTGCCAGCAGCCGGGGGACGGTCGGGGAGCTGTTTTTT; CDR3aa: CASSRGTVGELFF
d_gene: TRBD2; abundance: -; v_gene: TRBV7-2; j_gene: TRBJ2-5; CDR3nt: TGTGCCAGCAGCTTAGCGGGGGGACTAGCAAACAAGGAGACCCAGTACTTC; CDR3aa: CASSLAGGLANKETQYF
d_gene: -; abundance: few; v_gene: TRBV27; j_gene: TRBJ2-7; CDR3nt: TGTGCCAGCAGTTTATCAATGGGCGCCAGGGTTGGGTACGAGCAGTACTTC; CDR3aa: CASSLSMGARVGYEQYF
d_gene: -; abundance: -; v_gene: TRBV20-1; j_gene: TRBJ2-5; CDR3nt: TGCAGTGCTTTCCCGTTAACTACGAGGGAGACCCAGTACTTC; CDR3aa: CSAFPLTTRETQYF
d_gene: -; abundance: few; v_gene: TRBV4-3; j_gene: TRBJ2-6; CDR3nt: TGCGCCAGCAGCAAGGACGGAAATTCTGGGGCCAACGTCCTGACTTTC; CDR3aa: CASSKDGNSGANVLTF
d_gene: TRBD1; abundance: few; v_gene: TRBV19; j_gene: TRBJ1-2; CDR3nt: TGTGCCAGTAGTGCCGCGACAGGGGGCGGCTATGGCTACACCTTC; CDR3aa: CASSAATGGGYGYTF
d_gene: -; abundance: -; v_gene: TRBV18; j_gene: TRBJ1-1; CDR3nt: TGTGCCAGCTCAGGGGGTCAGGTCCCGAACACTGAAGCTTTCTTT; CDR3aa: CASSGGQVPNTEAFF
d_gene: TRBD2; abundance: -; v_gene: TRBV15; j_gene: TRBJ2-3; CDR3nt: TGTGCCACCAGCAGGGTTCGGACTAGCGTCACAGATACGCAGTATTTT; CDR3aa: CATSRVRTSVTDTQYF
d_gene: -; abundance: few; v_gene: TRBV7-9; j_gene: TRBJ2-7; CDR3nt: TGTGCCAGCAGCGCCCGACAGGTCTCCTACGAGCAGTACTTC; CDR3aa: CASSARQVSYEQYF
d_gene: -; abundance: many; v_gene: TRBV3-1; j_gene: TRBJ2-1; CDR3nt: TGTGCCAGCAGCAAACGAAGCGGTTCCTACAATGAGCAGTTCTTC; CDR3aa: CASSKRSGSYNEQFF
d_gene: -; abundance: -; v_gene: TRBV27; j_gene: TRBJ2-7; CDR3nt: TGTGCCAGTCGGCCGGGGGCAGGGGCCGAGCAGTACTTC; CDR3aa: CASRPGAGAEQYF
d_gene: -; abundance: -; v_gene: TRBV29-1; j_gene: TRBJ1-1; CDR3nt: TGCAGCGGGGGGATGAACACTGAAGCTTTCTTT; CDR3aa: CSGGMNTEAFF
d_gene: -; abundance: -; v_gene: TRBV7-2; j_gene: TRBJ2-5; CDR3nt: TGTGCCAGCAGCTCACCCCCGCTGGAGACCCAGTACTTC; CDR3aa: CASSSPPLETQYF
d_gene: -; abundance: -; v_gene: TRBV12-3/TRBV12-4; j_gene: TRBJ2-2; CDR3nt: TGTGCCAGCAGTTTCAGGGGCGGGGAGCTGTTTTTT; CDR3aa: CASSFRGGELFF
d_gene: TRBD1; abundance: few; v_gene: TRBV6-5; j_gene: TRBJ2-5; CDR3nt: TGTGCCAGCAGAAGGACAGGAGTTACCCCCCAAGAGACCCAGTACTTC; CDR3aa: CASRRTGVTPQETQYF
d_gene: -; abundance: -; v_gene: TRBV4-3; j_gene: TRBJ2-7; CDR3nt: TGCGCCAGCAGCCCGATAGTTGCTTCCTCCTACGAGCAGTACTTC; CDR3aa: CASSPIVASSYEQYF
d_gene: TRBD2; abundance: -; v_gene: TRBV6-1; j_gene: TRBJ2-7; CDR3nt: TGTGCCAGCAGTGAAGCCCATAGCGGGGGCCCTTCCTACGAGCAGTACTTC; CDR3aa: CASSEAHSGGPSYEQYF
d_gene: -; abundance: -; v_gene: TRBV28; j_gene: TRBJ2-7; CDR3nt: TGTGCCAGCAGCCCTGGACCGACCTTCTCCTACGAGCAGTACTTC; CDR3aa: CASSPGPTFSYEQYF
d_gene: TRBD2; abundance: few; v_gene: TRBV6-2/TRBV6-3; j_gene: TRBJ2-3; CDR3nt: TGTGCCAGCAACATGATACCCGAGGAGGTTGGGACTAGTTGGACAGACACGCAGTATTTT; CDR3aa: CASNMIPEEVGTSWTDTQYF
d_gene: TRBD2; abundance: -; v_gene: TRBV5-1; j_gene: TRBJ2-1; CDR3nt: TGCGCCAGCAGCTTCCGACTAGCGGGAGGTTGGAATGAGCAGTTCTTC; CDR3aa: CASSFRLAGGWNEQFF
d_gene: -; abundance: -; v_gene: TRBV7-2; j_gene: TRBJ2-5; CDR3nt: TGTGCCAGCAGCCTTTCCTTTGAGCAGTACTTC; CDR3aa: CASSLSFEQYF
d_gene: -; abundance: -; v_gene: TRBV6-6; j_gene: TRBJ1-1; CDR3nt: TGTGCCAGCAGCCAGGACAGTGCGCTAGAAGCTTTCTTT; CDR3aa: CASSQDSALEAFF
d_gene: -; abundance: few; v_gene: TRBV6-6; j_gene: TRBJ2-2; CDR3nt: TGTGCCAGCAGTATGGGGATCGGGGAGCTGTTTTTT; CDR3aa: CASSMGIGELFF